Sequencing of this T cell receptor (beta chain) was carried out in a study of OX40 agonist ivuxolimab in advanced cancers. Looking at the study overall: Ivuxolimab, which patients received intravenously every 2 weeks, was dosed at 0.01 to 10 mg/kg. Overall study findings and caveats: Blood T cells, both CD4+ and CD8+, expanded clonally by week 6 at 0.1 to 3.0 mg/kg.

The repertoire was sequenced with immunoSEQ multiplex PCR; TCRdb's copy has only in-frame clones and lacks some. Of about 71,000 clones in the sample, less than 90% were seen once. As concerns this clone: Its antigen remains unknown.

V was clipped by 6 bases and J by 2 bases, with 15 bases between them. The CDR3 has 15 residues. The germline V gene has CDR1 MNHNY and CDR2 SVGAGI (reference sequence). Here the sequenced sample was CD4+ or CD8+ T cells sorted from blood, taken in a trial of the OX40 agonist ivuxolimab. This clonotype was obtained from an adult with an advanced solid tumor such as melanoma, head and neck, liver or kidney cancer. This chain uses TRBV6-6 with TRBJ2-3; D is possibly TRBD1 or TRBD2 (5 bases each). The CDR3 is CASRKTRDLTDTQYF. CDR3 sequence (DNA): TGTGCCAGCAGAAAAACCAGGGACCTCACAGATACGCAGTATTTT.